The clone carrying this T cell receptor (beta chain) was detected only once. These data are taken from a study of blood T cell repertoires in COVID-19. This CDR3 has 15 residues. Deletions cut 3 bases from V and 4 bases from J, with 13 bases between. Germline assignment: CDR1 LNHDA and CDR2 SQIVND (reference sequence). Methods used by the authors: Amplifying reference gene primers gave estimates of nucleated cell counts. Profiled with immunoSEQ multiplex PCR; TCRdb holds only in-frame clones, not every one. V, J and clone size were drawn from that table, and D and trimming were deduced from the DNA. Of 100,000 or so clones detected, approximately 80% appear once; the ten largest clones hold about 12%.

This sequence originates from a woman aged 65 to 85 with active or convalescent COVID-19. The rearrangement links TRBV19 to TRBJ2-1, with D possibly TRBD2 on 6 matching bases. Input material: peripheral blood. CDR3: CASSIWDSAYNEQFF. The CDR3 coding sequence is TGTGCCAGTAGTATCTGGGACTCCGCTTACAATGAGCAGTTCTTC.